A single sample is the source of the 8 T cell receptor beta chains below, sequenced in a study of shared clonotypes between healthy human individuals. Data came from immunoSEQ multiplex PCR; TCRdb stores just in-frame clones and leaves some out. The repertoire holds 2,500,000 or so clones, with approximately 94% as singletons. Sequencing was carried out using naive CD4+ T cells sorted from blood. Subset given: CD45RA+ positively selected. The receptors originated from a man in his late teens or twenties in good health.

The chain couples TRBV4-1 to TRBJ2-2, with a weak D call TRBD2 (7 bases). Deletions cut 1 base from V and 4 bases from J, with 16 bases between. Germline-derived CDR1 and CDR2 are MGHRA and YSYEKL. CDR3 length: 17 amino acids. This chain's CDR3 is CASSQVPRGAVTGELFF. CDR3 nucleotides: TGCGCCAGCAGCCAAGTACCCCGGGGGGCCGTCACCGGGGAGCTGTTTTTT.

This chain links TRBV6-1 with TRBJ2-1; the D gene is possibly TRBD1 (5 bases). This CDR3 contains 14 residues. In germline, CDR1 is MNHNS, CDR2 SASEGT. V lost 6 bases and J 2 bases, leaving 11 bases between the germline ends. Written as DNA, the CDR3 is TGTGCCAGCAGAACCGGACAAACCTACAATGAGCAGTTCTTC. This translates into CASRTGQTYNEQFF.

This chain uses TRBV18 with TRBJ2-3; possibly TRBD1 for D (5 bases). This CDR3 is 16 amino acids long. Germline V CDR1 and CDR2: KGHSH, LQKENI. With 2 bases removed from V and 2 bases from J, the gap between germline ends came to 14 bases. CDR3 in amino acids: CASSPVAGISTDTQYF. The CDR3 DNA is TGTGCCAGCTCACCAGTTGCAGGGATATCCACAGATACGCAGTATTTT.

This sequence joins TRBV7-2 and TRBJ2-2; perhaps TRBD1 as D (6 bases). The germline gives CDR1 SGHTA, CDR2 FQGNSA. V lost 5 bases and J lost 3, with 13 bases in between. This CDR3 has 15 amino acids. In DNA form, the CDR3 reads TGTGCCAGCAGCCCCTGGACAGCCTACACCGGGGAGCTGTTTTTT. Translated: CASSPWTAYTGELFF.

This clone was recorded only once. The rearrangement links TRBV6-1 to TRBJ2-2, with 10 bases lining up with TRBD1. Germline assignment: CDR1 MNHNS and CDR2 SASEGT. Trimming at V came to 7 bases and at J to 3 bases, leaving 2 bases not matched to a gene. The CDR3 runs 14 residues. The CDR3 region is CASKGQGDTGELFF. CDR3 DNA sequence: TGTGCCAGCAAAGGACAGGGGGACACCGGGGAGCTGTTTTTT.

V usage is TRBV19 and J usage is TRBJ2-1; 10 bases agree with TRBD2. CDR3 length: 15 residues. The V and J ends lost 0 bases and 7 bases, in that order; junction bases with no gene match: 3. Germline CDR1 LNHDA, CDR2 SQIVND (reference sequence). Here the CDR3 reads CASSIDQLAGNEQFF. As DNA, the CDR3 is TGTGCCAGTAGTATAGATCAACTAGCGGGAAATGAGCAGTTCTTC.

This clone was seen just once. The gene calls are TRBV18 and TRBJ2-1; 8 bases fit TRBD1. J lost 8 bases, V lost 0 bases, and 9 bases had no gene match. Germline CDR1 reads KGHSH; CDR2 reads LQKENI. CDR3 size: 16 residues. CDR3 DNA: TGTGCCAGCTCACCACCAGGACAGGGTTCGGGCTATGAGCAGTTCTTC. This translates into CASSPPGQGSGYEQFF.

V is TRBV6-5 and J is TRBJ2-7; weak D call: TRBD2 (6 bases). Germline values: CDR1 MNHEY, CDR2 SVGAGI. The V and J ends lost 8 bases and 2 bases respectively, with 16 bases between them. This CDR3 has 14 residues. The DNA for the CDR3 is TGTGCCAGCGGGAGGCAGAGCGGGCCCTACGAGCAGTACTTC. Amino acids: CASGRQSGPYEQYF.